These 25 T cell receptor beta chains share one sample of origin, sequenced in a study of blood T cell repertoires in COVID-19. This table comes from immunoSEQ multiplex PCR, and its TCRdb copy is limited to in-frame clones, with some not included. The sample lists about 210,000 clones, around four fifths occurring once. The sample was peripheral blood. These receptors came from a man aged 45-65 years with active or convalescent COVID-19.

The CDR3 reads CASSTSGGNSEQFF. The CDR3 nucleotides read TGTGCCAGCTCTACTAGCGGGGGGAACAGTGAGCAGTTCTTC. V is TRBV6-5 and J is TRBJ2-1; 12 bases agree with TRBD2. The junction had 8 bases not matched to a gene; V was cut back by 8 bases and J by 9 bases. Germline loops: CDR1 MNHEY, CDR2 SVGAGI. The CDR3 loop spans 14 amino acids.

The rearrangement joins TRBV27 to TRBJ1-6; D might be TRBD1 (6 bases). The germline V and J ends were trimmed by 8 bases and 12 bases, with 23 bases remaining between them. Per germline, CDR1 MNHEY and CDR2 SMNVEV (reference sequence). The CDR3 length is 15 residues. The CDR3 here is CASFPGGDPRLPLHF. CDR3 sequence (DNA): TGTGCCAGCTTTCCGGGGGGCGATCCTCGTCTACCCCTCCACTTT.

The chain has TRBV19 and TRBJ2-1; 7 bases are shared with TRBD1. CDR1 and CDR2 from the germline V gene are LNHDA and SQIVND (reference sequence). This CDR3 has 15 amino acids. V dropped 1 base and J dropped 1; count of bases not matched to a gene: 1. The chain's CDR3 is CASSIGDSSYNEQFF. The CDR3 DNA reads as TGTGCCAGTAGTATAGGGGACAGTTCCTACAATGAGCAGTTCTTC.

The chain recombines TRBV30 with TRBJ2-1, with TRBD2 matching 9 bases. V was clipped by 0 bases and J by 9 bases; unmatched bases: 3. This CDR3 is 13 amino acids long. CDR1 and CDR2 from the germline V gene are GTSNPN and SVGIG (reference sequence). Here the CDR3 DNA reads TGTGCCTGGAGTGTAGGCGGGAGGGGTGAGCAGTTCTTC. Encoded protein: CAWSVGGRGEQFF. The full variable domain, with the rest looked up from reference TRBV30 and TRBJ2-1, is SQTIHQWPATLVQPVGSPLSLECTVEGTSNPNLYWYRQAAGRGLQLLFYSVGIGQISSEVPQNLSASRPQDRQFILSSKKLLLSDSGFYLCAWSVGGRGEQFFGPGTRLTVL.

This chain links TRBV10-3 with TRBJ2-3; tentatively, D is TRBD2 (6 bases). This CDR3 region has 14 residues. V lost 6 bases, J lost 3 bases, and 13 bases lay in between. Germline V gene lookup returns CDR1 ENHRY and CDR2 SYGVKD. The CDR3 DNA is TGTGCCATCAGGCGGGACCCAACTACAGATACGCAGTATTTT. Translated, it gives CAIRRDPTTDTQYF.

The chain carries TRBV3-1 (or the pseudogene TRBV3-2) and TRBJ2-1; 14 bases align to TRBD2. This CDR3 is 15 amino acids long. V shed 4 bases, J shed 6 bases, and the junction held 2 bases outside the gene matches. Germline V gives CDR1 LGHDT, CDR2 YNNKEL (reference sequence). The CDR3 nucleotides read TGTGCCAGCAGCCCCGGGACTAGCGGGAGCAATGAGCAGTTCTTC. Translation gives CASSPGTSGSNEQFF.

The gene calls are TRBV30 and TRBJ1-2; 7 nucleotides line up with TRBD1. CDR1 is GTSNPN and CDR2 is SVGIG in the germline V gene (reference sequence). J gave up 0 bases and V 3 bases, and 4 bases lay outside the gene matches. The CDR3 sequence is 14 residues long. Here the CDR3 DNA reads TGTGCCTGGAGAACGACAGGGACTAACTATGGCTACACCTTC. Amino acid sequence: CAWRTTGTNYGYTF. Combining the CDR3 with reference TRBV30 and TRBJ1-2 gives the whole variable domain SQTIHQWPATLVQPVGSPLSLECTVEGTSNPNLYWYRQAAGRGLQLLFYSVGIGQISSEVPQNLSASRPQDRQFILSSKKLLLSDSGFYLCAWRTTGTNYGYTFGSGTRLTVV.

This clone was seen only once. This chain links TRBV3-1 (or the pseudogene TRBV3-2) with TRBJ2-5; D may be TRBD1 (5 bases). The germline V and J ends were trimmed by 4 bases and 5 bases, with 17 bases remaining between them. This CDR3 spans 15 amino acids. Germline-derived CDR1 and CDR2 are LGHDT and YNNKEL (reference sequence). The CDR3 bases are TGTGCCAGCAGCCCGTCAGGGTCGAAAGAGGAGACCCAGTACTTC. Amino acids: CASSPSGSKEETQYF.

This clone was detected once. The chain combines TRBV2 with TRBJ2-5; 13 bases fit TRBD2. Germline V CDR1 and CDR2: SNHLY, FYNNEI. The CDR3 is 14 residues long. After removal of 7 bases from V and 9 bases from J, the junction contained 8 bases not matched to a gene. The CDR3 region has the DNA TGTGCCAGCAACGGACTAGCGGGAGAAGTGGCCCAGTACTTC. Encoded protein: CASNGLAGEVAQYF.

The chain combines TRBV30 with TRBJ1-3; D perhaps matches TRBD1 (6 bases). This CDR3 comprises 14 residues. V lost 4 bases and J lost 6, with 16 bases in between. The V gene's germline CDR1 is GTSNPN and CDR2 SVGIG (reference sequence). CDR3 protein: CAWMVQGFANTIYF. The CDR3 DNA reads TGTGCCTGGATGGTACAGGGTTTTGCAAACACCATATATTTT.

V usage is TRBV5-1 and J usage is TRBJ1-2; possible D gene TRBD1, 5 bases. Germline V gene lookup returns CDR1 SGHRS and CDR2 YFSETQ. The ends were cut back, 4 bases at V and 3 bases at J, with 13 bases in the middle. This CDR3 has 14 residues. Here the CDR3 reads CASSLTQAYYGYTF. In DNA, the CDR3 is TGCGCCAGCAGCCTCACACAGGCATACTATGGCTACACCTTC. Drawing the rest from reference TRBV5-1 and TRBJ1-2, the complete variable domain is KAGVTQTPRYLIKTRGQQVTLSCSPISGHRSVSWYQQTPGQGLQFLFEYFSETQRNKGNFPGRFSGRQFSNSRSEMNVSTLELGDSALYLCASSLTQAYYGYTFGSGTRLTVV.

The chain has TRBV15 and TRBJ1-5, with D possibly TRBD1 on 6 matching bases. Between the trimmed V and J ends, which lost 0 bases and 0 bases, there was a span of 9 bases. Germline V lookup: CDR1 LNHNV, CDR2 YYDKDF (reference sequence). The CDR3 is 16 amino acids. CDR3 amino acids: CATSRDGQYSNQPQHF. CDR3 nucleotide sequence: TGTGCCACCAGCAGAGATGGACAGTATAGCAATCAGCCCCAGCATTTT. Supplemented by reference TRBV15 and TRBJ1-5, the full variable domain reads DAMVIQNPRYQVTQFGKPVTLSCSQTLNHNVMYWYQQKSSQAPKLLFHYYDKDFNNEADTPDNFQSRRPNTSFCFLDIRSPGLGDTAMYLCATSRDGQYSNQPQHFGDGTRLSIL.

The chain uses TRBV14 and TRBJ1-3, with D possibly being TRBD1 (5 bases). Germline V lookup: CDR1 SGHDN, CDR2 FVKESK. The CDR3 extends over 16 amino acids. Trimming stripped 0 bases from V and 4 bases from J, with 13 bases between. CDR3 nucleotide sequence: TGTGCCAGCAGCCAAGATCTCCAGGGTACCGGAAACACCATATATTTT. It specifies CASSQDLQGTGNTIYF.

The DNA of the CDR3 is TGTGCCAGCAGCCGTAGGTCTTCTAGCTCCTACAATGAGCAGTTCTTC. This encodes CASSRRSSSSYNEQFF. The rearrangement uses TRBV11-2 and TRBJ2-1; D call uncertain. The germline V gene has CDR1 SGHAT and CDR2 FQNNGV. The CDR3 totals 16 residues. Deletions cut 5 bases from V and 0 bases from J, with 14 bases between.

The J gene is TRBJ2-7, the V gene TRBV5-1; D might be TRBD2 (5 bases). The CDR3 extends over 17 amino acids. CDR1 is SGHRS and CDR2 is YFSETQ in the germline V gene. Trimming stripped 7 bases from V and 4 bases from J, with 27 bases between. The CDR3 bases are TGCGCCAGCGTTGGACTTAATCGACTGCGCGGAGCGTACGAGCAGTACTTC. It codes for CASVGLNRLRGAYEQYF.

CDR3 nucleotides: TGTGCCAGCACCGGCCGGGCAGGGTACACTGAAGCTTTCTTT. Amino acid sequence: CASTGRAGYTEAFF. This chain uses TRBV6-5 with TRBJ1-1; tentative D call: TRBD1 (5 bases). V was shortened by 7 bases and J by 3 bases, with 15 bases between the two germline ends. Germline CDR1 is MNHEY and CDR2 is SVGAGI. The CDR3 runs 14 residues.

Notes on this clone: An end of the junction differs from the germline gene, which may be a read error. This rearrangement joins TRBV20-1 to TRBJ1-6; D call uncertain. Per the germline V gene, CDR1 is DFQATT and CDR2 is SNEGSKA (reference sequence). This CDR3 contains 13 residues. CDR3 DNA: TGCGGTGCTAGTGGAGGTCATAATTCACCCCTCCACTTT. Translating gives CGASGGHNSPLHF.

The chain couples TRBV27 to TRBJ2-1, with 10 positions matching TRBD1. Germline loops: CDR1 MNHEY, CDR2 SMNVEV (reference sequence). This CDR3 region has 15 residues. The V and J ends lost 5 bases and 6 bases, in that order; junction bases with no gene match: 7. The CDR3, as DNA: TGTGCCAGCAGTGCTGACAGGGGGCTCCCCAATGAGCAGTTCTTC. It is translated as CASSADRGLPNEQFF.

The genes are TRBV4-2 and TRBJ1-1; 8 bases are a match to TRBD1. The CDR3 spans 15 residues. V was pared by 4 bases and J by 4 bases, with 8 bases of the junction left unmatched. Germline CDR1 and CDR2: LGHNA and YNFKEQ. The CDR3 spells CASSPNLDRGTEAFF. CDR3 coding DNA: TGTGCCAGCAGCCCTAACCTCGACAGGGGCACTGAAGCTTTCTTT.

This clone was seen more than once but under ten times. The rearrangement links TRBV7-7 to TRBJ2-3; 8 bases agree with TRBD2. The CDR3 runs to 13 residues. The V gene's germline CDR1 is SSHAT and CDR2 FNYEAQ (reference sequence). CDR3 bases: TGTGCTAGCCTAGGACTAGCCACAGATACGCAGTATTTT. Translated, it gives CASLGLATDTQYF.

The chain uses TRBV28 and TRBJ2-7; 10 positions match TRBD2. The germline V gene encodes CDR1 MDHEN and CDR2 SYDVKM. The CDR3 runs 14 residues. The J segment lost 11 bases and the V segment lost 5 bases, leaving 12 bases of the junction unmatched. This CDR3 reads CASSPRTSGAKEYF. For the CDR3, the DNA is TGTGCCAGCAGTCCAAGGACTAGCGGAGCCAAGGAGTACTTC.

This chain links TRBV9 with TRBJ1-5, with a weak D call TRBD1 (5 bases). Germline lookup yields CDR1 SGDLS and CDR2 YYNGEE. CDR3 length: 15 residues. V was shortened by 3 bases and J by 1 base, with 11 bases between the two germline ends. The chain's CDR3 is CASSADDRSNQPQHF. In nucleotides, the CDR3 is TGTGCCAGCAGCGCAGATGACAGAAGCAATCAGCCCCAGCATTTT.

The chain combines TRBV11-2 with TRBJ2-1; 7 positions match TRBD2. CDR1 is SGHAT, CDR2 FQNNGV, per germline. The CDR3 extends over 16 amino acids. The ends lost 1 base at V and 6 bases at J; junction bases unmatched: 9. CDR3: CASSLGTRLFGNEQFF. CDR3 DNA: TGTGCCAGCAGCTTAGGGACTAGACTTTTTGGCAATGAGCAGTTCTTC.

This clone was observed once. The chain couples TRBV28 to TRBJ1-3; 7 bases line up with TRBD1. Germline V gene lookup returns CDR1 MDHEN and CDR2 SYDVKM. This CDR3 is 17 amino acids long. V was pared by 3 bases and J by 0 bases, with 8 bases of the junction left unmatched. CDR3 DNA: TGTGCCAGCAGTTTGGGCCCCACAGGGGACTCTGGAAACACCATATATTTT. It yields the protein CASSLGPTGDSGNTIYF.

The V and J genes are TRBV6-1 and TRBJ1-5; D gene unclear. CDR3 length: 15 residues. The V end lost 2 bases, the J end lost 2 bases, and 10 bases lay between the germline ends. Germline loops: CDR1 MNHNS, CDR2 SASEGT. The CDR3 here is CASSESRVGNQPQHF. CDR3 DNA sequence: TGTGCCAGCAGTGAATCTCGGGTAGGCAATCAGCCCCAGCATTTT.